The entry below describes one T cell receptor beta chain. Its target is not known. Clones were sequenced by immunoSEQ multiplex PCR, and TCRdb holds only the in-frame ones, with some missing. The sample includes over 130,000 clones, 92% seen only once; the top ten take 4% to 5.5%. Trimming shortened V by 4 bases and J by 1 base, and 11 bases separated the two germline ends. The CDR3 contains 15 residues. CDR1 is LNHDA and CDR2 is SQIVND in the germline V gene (reference sequence). The data stem from a study of T cell responses to AZD1222 COVID-19 vaccine. Study summary: Second-dose intervals of approximately 4 or approximately 12 weeks were pooled.

Broader study findings: White British people made up most donors, females outnumbered males, and clonal diversity was possibly underestimated. Nearly half of the spike-specific TCRs reportedly recognize variant regions that carry no mutations.

Sequencing used peripheral blood, obtained on day 0 of AZD1222 vaccination. The rearrangement links TRBV19 to TRBJ2-1; D is ambiguous. This clonotype was sampled from an adult in good health. The CDR3 spells CASSRLLGSYNEQFF. Here the CDR3 DNA reads TGTGCCAGTAGTAGACTGTTGGGGTCCTACAATGAGCAGTTCTTC.